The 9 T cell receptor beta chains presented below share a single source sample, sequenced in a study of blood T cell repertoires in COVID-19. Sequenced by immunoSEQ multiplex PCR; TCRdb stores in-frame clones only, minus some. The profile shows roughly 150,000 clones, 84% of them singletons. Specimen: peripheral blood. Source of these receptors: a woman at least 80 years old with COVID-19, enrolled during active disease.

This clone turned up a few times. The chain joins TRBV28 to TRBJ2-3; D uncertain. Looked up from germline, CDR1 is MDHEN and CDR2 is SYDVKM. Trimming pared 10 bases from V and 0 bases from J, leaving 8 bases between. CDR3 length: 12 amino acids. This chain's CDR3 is CATDTSTDTQYF. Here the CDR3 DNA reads TGTGCCACAGACACTAGCACAGATACGCAGTATTTT.

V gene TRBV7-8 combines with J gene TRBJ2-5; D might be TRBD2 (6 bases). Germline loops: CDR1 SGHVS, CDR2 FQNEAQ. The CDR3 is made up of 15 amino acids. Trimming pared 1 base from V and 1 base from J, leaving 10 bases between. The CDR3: CASSLGLALQETQYF. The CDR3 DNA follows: TGTGCCAGCAGCTTAGGGCTAGCGCTCCAAGAGACCCAGTACTTC. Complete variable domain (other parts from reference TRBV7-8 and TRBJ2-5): GAGVSQSPRYKVAKRGQDVALRCDPISGHVSLFWYQQALGQGPEFLTYFQNEAQLDKSGLPSDRFFAERPEGSVSTLKIQRTQQEDSAVYLCASSLGLALQETQYFGPGTRLLVL.

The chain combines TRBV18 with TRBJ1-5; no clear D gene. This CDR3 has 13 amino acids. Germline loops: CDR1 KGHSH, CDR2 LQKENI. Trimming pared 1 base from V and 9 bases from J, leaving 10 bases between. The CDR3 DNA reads TGTGCCAGCTCACCACAAACAGATAGGCCCCAGCATTTT. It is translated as CASSPQTDRPQHF. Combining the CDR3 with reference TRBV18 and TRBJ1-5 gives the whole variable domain NAGVMQNPRHLVRRRGQEARLRCSPMKGHSHVYWYRQLPEEGLKFMVYLQKENIIDESGMPKERFSAEFPKEGPSILRIQQVVRGDSAAYFCASSPQTDRPQHFGDGTRLSIL.

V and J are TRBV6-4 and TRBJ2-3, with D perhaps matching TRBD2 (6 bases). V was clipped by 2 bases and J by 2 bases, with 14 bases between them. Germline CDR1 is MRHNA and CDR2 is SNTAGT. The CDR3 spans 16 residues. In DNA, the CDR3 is TGTGCCAGCAGTGACAGGGCGGGGATTGCCACAGATACGCAGTATTTT. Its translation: CASSDRAGIATDTQYF.

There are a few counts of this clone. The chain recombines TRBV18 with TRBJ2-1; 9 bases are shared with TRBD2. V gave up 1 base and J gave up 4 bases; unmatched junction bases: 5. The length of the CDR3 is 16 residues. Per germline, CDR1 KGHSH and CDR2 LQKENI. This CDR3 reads CASSPRVAGAYNEQFF. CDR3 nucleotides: TGTGCCAGCTCACCACGGGTAGCGGGAGCGTACAATGAGCAGTTCTTC. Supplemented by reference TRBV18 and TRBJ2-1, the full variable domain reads NAGVMQNPRHLVRRRGQEARLRCSPMKGHSHVYWYRQLPEEGLKFMVYLQKENIIDESGMPKERFSAEFPKEGPSILRIQQVVRGDSAAYFCASSPRVAGAYNEQFFGPGTRLTVL.

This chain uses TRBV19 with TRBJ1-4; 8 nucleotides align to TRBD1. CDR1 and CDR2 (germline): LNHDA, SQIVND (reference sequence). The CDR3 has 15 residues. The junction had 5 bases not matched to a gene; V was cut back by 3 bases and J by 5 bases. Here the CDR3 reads CASSMLDRVNEKLFF. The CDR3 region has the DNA TGTGCCAGTAGTATGCTGGACAGGGTGAATGAAAAACTGTTTTTT.

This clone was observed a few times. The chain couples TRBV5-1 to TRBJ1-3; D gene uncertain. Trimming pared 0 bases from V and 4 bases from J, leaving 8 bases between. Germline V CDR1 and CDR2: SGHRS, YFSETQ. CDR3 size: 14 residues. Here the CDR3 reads CASSLDSAGNTIYF. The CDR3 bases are TGCGCCAGCAGCTTGGACAGTGCAGGAAACACCATATATTTT.

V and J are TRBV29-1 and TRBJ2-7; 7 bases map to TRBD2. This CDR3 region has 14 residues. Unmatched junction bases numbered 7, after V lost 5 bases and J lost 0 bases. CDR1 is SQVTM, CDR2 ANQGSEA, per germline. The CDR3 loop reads CSVRRGISSYEQYF. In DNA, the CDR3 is TGCAGCGTTAGGCGGGGGATTAGCTCCTACGAGCAGTACTTC.

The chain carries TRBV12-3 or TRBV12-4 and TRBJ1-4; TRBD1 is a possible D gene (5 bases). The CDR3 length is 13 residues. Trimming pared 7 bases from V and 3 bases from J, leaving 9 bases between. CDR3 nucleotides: TGTGCCAGCATGGGGGGAGCTAATGAAAAACTGTTTTTT. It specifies CASMGGANEKLFF.